The entry below describes one TCR beta chain. Its antigen is undetermined. The second PCR ran roughly 7 to 12 cycles with a sample-barcoded 5' primer and J-beta primers. TCRdb reanalysed the 5' RACE reads using MiXCR and keeps one entry per CDR3 protein. Seen here are some 670,000 distinct CDR3 sequences, about 50% observed once, and the top ten hold roughly 14%. This entry belongs to a study of blood T cells in healthy people across ages. The length of the CDR3 is 14 residues. Per germline, CDR1 SNHLY and CDR2 FYNNEI. V was trimmed by 6 bases and J by 0 bases, leaving 10 bases between them. Study-wide points: Expanded clonotype shifts may have been confounded, as the donors had an unknown CMV status.

This chain uses TRBV2 with TRBJ2-3, with D possibly TRBD2 on 6 matching bases. Sequencing was done on a sample of blood. The TCR originated in a woman at least 80 years old in good health. CDR3 nucleotide sequence: TGTGCCAGCAGCCCTAGCGTTAGCACAGATACGCAGTATTTT. Translation gives CASSPSVSTDTQYF.